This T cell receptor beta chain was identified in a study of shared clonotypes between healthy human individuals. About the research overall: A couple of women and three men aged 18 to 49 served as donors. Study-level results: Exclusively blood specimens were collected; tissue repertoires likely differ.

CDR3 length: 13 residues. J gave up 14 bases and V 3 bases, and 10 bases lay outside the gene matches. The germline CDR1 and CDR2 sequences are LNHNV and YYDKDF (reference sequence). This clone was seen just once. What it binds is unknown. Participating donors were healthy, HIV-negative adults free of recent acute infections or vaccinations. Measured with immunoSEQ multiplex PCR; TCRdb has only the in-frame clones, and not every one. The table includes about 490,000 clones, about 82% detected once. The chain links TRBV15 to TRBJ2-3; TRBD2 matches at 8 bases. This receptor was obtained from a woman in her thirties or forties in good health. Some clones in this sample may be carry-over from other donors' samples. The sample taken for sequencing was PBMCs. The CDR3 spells CATSRGLVDLRYF. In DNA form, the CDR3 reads TGTGCCACCAGCAGGGGACTAGTCGATCTGCGGTATTTT.